Below are 18 T cell receptor beta chains sequenced from a single sample in a study of T cell responses to AZD1222 COVID-19 vaccine. Using immunoSEQ multiplex PCR, the repertoire was profiled, and TCRdb retains in-frame clones only, with some absent. The data hold 95,000 to 150,000 clones, with roughly 90% observed a single time. This sample comprised peripheral blood, obtained on day 0 of AZD1222 vaccination. These receptors were obtained from an adult in good health.

The rearrangement uses TRBV5-1 and TRBJ1-2, with D uncertain. Germline V gene data show CDR1 as SGHRS and CDR2 as YFSETQ. The CDR3 contains 14 residues. Trimming left V 0 bases short and J 4 bases short, with 10 bases between. CDR3 DNA: TGCGCCAGCAGCTTGGTCGACGGCCTCTATGGCTACACCTTC. This sequence encodes CASSLVDGLYGYTF. The full variable domain, with the rest looked up from reference TRBV5-1 and TRBJ1-2, is KAGVTQTPRYLIKTRGQQVTLSCSPISGHRSVSWYQQTPGQGLQFLFEYFSETQRNKGNFPGRFSGRQFSNSRSEMNVSTLELGDSALYLCASSLVDGLYGYTFGSGTRLTVV.

The chain recombines TRBV6-2 or TRBV6-3 with TRBJ2-4; 7 nucleotides align to TRBD1. With V trimmed by 2 bases and J by 4 bases, 5 bases remained unmatched. The V gene's germline CDR1 is MNHEY and CDR2 SVGEGT. There are 15 residues in the CDR3. CDR3 residues: CASSYDREMKNIQYF. The CDR3 DNA sequence: TGTGCCAGCAGTTACGACAGGGAGATGAAAAACATTCAGTACTTC.

This chain connects TRBV6-2 or TRBV6-3 to TRBJ2-7; the match to TRBD1 covers 10 bases. This CDR3 is built from 14 residues. The V gene's germline CDR1 is MNHEY and CDR2 SVGEGT. V shed 5 bases and J 0 bases; nucleotides not matched to a gene: 1. Here the CDR3 reads CASSRTGGSYEQYF. The CDR3 DNA sequence: TGTGCCAGCAGTCGGACAGGGGGCTCCTACGAGCAGTACTTC.

The chain uses TRBV4-3 and TRBJ1-2; a weak D match, TRBD1 (5 bases). Trimming shortened V by 0 bases and J by 8 bases, and 10 bases separated the two germline ends. The germline V gene has CDR1 LGHNA and CDR2 YSLEER. The CDR3 sequence is 13 residues long. The CDR3 sequence: CASSQEGVGGYTF. As DNA, the CDR3 is TGCGCCAGCAGCCAAGAAGGGGTGGGAGGCTACACCTTC.

The V and J genes are TRBV6-5 and TRBJ1-1; possibly TRBD1 for D (6 bases). V lost 7 bases and J lost 4, with 19 bases in between. The CDR3 consists of 15 residues. In germline, CDR1 is MNHEY, CDR2 SVGAGI. The CDR3 DNA is TGTGCCAGCACCGACCGGGACACCGCGAGCACTGAAGCTTTCTTT. It encodes CASTDRDTASTEAFF.

The V call is TRBV5-6, the J call TRBJ1-4; TRBD1 matches 9 bases. The V and J ends lost 5 bases and 8 bases, in that order; junction bases with no gene match: 10. This CDR3 is built from 15 residues. The germline V gene encodes CDR1 SGHDT and CDR2 YYEEEE. CDR3: CASSSGTGMREKLFF. Written as DNA, the CDR3 is TGTGCCAGCAGTTCCGGGACAGGGATGAGGGAAAAACTGTTTTTT.

The rearrangement uses TRBV19 and TRBJ2-1; D call uncertain. The V gene lost 1 base and the J gene lost 6 bases, with 13 bases spanning the gap. This CDR3 has 15 amino acids. Germline V CDR1 and CDR2: LNHDA, SQIVND (reference sequence). The CDR3 here is CASSIGRRQANEQFF. CDR3 DNA: TGTGCCAGTAGTATAGGTCGAAGGCAGGCCAATGAGCAGTTCTTC.

The rearrangement links TRBV2 to TRBJ1-5; D uncertain. Per the germline V gene, CDR1 is SNHLY and CDR2 is FYNNEI. Trimming shortened V by 2 bases and J by 1 base, and 9 bases separated the two germline ends. The CDR3 length is 15 residues. The CDR3 DNA sequence: TGTGCCAGCAGTGAAAAGGGTAAGAGCAATCAGCCCCAGCATTTT. Protein sequence: CASSEKGKSNQPQHF.

The chain uses TRBV19 and TRBJ1-1; TRBD1 matches at 7 bases. Germline assignment: CDR1 LNHDA and CDR2 SQIVND (reference sequence). This CDR3 comprises 16 residues. With V trimmed by 2 bases and J by 2 bases, 8 bases remained unmatched. For the CDR3, the DNA is TGTGCCAGTAGTATATCGGAGACAGGGTTCAACACTGAAGCTTTCTTT. This sequence encodes CASSISETGFNTEAFF.

V gene TRBV6-5 combines with J gene TRBJ1-3; D call uncertain. CDR1 is MNHEY and CDR2 is SVGAGI in the germline V gene. V shed 6 bases and J shed 4 bases, with 13 bases lying between them. This CDR3 contains 14 residues. CDR3 nucleotides: TGTGCCAGCAGGCTAGGCGGCGGAGGAAACACCATATATTTT. Translation: CASRLGGGGNTIYF.

The V call is TRBV19, the J call TRBJ2-3, with a tentative D call TRBD2 (5 bases). Trimming took 4 bases from V and 9 from J, leaving 11 bases between them. Germline V CDR1 and CDR2: LNHDA, SQIVND (reference sequence). The CDR3 length is 12 residues. CDR3 sequence reads: CASSTLAGTQYF. As DNA, the CDR3 is TGTGCCAGTAGTACCCTAGCCGGGACGCAGTATTTT.

This chain links TRBV18 with TRBJ1-3, with D tentatively TRBD1 (6 bases). CDR3 length: 19 amino acids. Trimming pared 6 bases from V and 1 base from J, leaving 25 bases between. Germline V gives CDR1 KGHSH, CDR2 LQKENI. CDR3 in DNA: TGTGCCAGCTCTCCGTCGCTCGGACAGTTCGAATCTTCTGGAAACACCATATATTTT. It translates to CASSPSLGQFESSGNTIYF.

The gene calls are TRBV13 and TRBJ1-2, with D unresolved. This CDR3 has 14 amino acids. Germline V gives CDR1 PRHDT, CDR2 FYEKMQ (reference sequence). Trimming left V 0 bases short and J 2 bases short, with 7 bases between. The CDR3: CASSLGADNYGYTF. The CDR3 bases are TGTGCCAGCAGCTTAGGTGCAGACAACTATGGCTACACCTTC.

This clone was recorded at least ten times. The CDR3 DNA follows: TGTGCCAGTAGCTACTCTCCGGGACTCCCTGAAGCTTTCTTT. Protein: CASSYSPGLPEAFF. The gene calls are TRBV19 and TRBJ1-1, with D possibly matching TRBD1 (5 bases). Germline CDR1 reads LNHDA; CDR2 reads SQIVND (reference sequence). The CDR3 is made up of 14 amino acids. The V end was cut by 6 bases, the J end by 6 bases, with 17 bases between.

The chain employs TRBV7-3 and TRBJ1-6; D unclear. CDR3 size: 13 residues. Trimming took off 5 bases at V and 6 bases at J, with 8 bases between the two ends. Germline V gene data show CDR1 as SGHTA and CDR2 as FQGTGA. The CDR3: CASSVRINSPLHF. The CDR3 coding sequence is TGTGCCAGCAGCGTACGGATTAATTCACCCCTCCACTTT.

This clone was seen a handful of times. This CDR3 is CASSQLRRSDEQYF. In DNA, the CDR3 is TGTGCCAGCAGCCAACTTCGCAGGTCCGACGAGCAGTACTTC. V and J are TRBV14 and TRBJ2-7, with D hard to call. CDR1 is SGHDN and CDR2 is FVKESK in the germline V gene. Trimming removed 2 bases at V and 5 bases at J, with 13 bases between. The CDR3 spans 14 residues.

The chain employs TRBV18 and TRBJ1-5; 8 bases map to TRBD1. The CDR3 consists of 13 residues. Germline trimming cut 3 bases from V and 9 bases from J; bases unmatched to any gene: 4. In germline, CDR1 is KGHSH, CDR2 LQKENI. The CDR3 DNA sequence: TGTGCCAGCTCACCGGGACAGGATCGGCCCCAGCATTTT. Encoded protein: CASSPGQDRPQHF. Complete variable domain (other parts from reference TRBV18 and TRBJ1-5): NAGVMQNPRHLVRRRGQEARLRCSPMKGHSHVYWYRQLPEEGLKFMVYLQKENIIDESGMPKERFSAEFPKEGPSILRIQQVVRGDSAAYFCASSPGQDRPQHFGDGTRLSIL.

This clone was observed once. This chain uses TRBV9 with TRBJ1-4; the D is unclear. Deletions cut 4 bases from V and 0 bases from J, with 4 bases between. CDR1 is SGDLS and CDR2 is YYNGEE in the germline V gene. The CDR3 consists of 13 residues. The CDR3 here is CASSYATNEKLFF. The CDR3 coding sequence is TGTGCCAGCAGCTACGCAACTAATGAAAAACTGTTTTTT.